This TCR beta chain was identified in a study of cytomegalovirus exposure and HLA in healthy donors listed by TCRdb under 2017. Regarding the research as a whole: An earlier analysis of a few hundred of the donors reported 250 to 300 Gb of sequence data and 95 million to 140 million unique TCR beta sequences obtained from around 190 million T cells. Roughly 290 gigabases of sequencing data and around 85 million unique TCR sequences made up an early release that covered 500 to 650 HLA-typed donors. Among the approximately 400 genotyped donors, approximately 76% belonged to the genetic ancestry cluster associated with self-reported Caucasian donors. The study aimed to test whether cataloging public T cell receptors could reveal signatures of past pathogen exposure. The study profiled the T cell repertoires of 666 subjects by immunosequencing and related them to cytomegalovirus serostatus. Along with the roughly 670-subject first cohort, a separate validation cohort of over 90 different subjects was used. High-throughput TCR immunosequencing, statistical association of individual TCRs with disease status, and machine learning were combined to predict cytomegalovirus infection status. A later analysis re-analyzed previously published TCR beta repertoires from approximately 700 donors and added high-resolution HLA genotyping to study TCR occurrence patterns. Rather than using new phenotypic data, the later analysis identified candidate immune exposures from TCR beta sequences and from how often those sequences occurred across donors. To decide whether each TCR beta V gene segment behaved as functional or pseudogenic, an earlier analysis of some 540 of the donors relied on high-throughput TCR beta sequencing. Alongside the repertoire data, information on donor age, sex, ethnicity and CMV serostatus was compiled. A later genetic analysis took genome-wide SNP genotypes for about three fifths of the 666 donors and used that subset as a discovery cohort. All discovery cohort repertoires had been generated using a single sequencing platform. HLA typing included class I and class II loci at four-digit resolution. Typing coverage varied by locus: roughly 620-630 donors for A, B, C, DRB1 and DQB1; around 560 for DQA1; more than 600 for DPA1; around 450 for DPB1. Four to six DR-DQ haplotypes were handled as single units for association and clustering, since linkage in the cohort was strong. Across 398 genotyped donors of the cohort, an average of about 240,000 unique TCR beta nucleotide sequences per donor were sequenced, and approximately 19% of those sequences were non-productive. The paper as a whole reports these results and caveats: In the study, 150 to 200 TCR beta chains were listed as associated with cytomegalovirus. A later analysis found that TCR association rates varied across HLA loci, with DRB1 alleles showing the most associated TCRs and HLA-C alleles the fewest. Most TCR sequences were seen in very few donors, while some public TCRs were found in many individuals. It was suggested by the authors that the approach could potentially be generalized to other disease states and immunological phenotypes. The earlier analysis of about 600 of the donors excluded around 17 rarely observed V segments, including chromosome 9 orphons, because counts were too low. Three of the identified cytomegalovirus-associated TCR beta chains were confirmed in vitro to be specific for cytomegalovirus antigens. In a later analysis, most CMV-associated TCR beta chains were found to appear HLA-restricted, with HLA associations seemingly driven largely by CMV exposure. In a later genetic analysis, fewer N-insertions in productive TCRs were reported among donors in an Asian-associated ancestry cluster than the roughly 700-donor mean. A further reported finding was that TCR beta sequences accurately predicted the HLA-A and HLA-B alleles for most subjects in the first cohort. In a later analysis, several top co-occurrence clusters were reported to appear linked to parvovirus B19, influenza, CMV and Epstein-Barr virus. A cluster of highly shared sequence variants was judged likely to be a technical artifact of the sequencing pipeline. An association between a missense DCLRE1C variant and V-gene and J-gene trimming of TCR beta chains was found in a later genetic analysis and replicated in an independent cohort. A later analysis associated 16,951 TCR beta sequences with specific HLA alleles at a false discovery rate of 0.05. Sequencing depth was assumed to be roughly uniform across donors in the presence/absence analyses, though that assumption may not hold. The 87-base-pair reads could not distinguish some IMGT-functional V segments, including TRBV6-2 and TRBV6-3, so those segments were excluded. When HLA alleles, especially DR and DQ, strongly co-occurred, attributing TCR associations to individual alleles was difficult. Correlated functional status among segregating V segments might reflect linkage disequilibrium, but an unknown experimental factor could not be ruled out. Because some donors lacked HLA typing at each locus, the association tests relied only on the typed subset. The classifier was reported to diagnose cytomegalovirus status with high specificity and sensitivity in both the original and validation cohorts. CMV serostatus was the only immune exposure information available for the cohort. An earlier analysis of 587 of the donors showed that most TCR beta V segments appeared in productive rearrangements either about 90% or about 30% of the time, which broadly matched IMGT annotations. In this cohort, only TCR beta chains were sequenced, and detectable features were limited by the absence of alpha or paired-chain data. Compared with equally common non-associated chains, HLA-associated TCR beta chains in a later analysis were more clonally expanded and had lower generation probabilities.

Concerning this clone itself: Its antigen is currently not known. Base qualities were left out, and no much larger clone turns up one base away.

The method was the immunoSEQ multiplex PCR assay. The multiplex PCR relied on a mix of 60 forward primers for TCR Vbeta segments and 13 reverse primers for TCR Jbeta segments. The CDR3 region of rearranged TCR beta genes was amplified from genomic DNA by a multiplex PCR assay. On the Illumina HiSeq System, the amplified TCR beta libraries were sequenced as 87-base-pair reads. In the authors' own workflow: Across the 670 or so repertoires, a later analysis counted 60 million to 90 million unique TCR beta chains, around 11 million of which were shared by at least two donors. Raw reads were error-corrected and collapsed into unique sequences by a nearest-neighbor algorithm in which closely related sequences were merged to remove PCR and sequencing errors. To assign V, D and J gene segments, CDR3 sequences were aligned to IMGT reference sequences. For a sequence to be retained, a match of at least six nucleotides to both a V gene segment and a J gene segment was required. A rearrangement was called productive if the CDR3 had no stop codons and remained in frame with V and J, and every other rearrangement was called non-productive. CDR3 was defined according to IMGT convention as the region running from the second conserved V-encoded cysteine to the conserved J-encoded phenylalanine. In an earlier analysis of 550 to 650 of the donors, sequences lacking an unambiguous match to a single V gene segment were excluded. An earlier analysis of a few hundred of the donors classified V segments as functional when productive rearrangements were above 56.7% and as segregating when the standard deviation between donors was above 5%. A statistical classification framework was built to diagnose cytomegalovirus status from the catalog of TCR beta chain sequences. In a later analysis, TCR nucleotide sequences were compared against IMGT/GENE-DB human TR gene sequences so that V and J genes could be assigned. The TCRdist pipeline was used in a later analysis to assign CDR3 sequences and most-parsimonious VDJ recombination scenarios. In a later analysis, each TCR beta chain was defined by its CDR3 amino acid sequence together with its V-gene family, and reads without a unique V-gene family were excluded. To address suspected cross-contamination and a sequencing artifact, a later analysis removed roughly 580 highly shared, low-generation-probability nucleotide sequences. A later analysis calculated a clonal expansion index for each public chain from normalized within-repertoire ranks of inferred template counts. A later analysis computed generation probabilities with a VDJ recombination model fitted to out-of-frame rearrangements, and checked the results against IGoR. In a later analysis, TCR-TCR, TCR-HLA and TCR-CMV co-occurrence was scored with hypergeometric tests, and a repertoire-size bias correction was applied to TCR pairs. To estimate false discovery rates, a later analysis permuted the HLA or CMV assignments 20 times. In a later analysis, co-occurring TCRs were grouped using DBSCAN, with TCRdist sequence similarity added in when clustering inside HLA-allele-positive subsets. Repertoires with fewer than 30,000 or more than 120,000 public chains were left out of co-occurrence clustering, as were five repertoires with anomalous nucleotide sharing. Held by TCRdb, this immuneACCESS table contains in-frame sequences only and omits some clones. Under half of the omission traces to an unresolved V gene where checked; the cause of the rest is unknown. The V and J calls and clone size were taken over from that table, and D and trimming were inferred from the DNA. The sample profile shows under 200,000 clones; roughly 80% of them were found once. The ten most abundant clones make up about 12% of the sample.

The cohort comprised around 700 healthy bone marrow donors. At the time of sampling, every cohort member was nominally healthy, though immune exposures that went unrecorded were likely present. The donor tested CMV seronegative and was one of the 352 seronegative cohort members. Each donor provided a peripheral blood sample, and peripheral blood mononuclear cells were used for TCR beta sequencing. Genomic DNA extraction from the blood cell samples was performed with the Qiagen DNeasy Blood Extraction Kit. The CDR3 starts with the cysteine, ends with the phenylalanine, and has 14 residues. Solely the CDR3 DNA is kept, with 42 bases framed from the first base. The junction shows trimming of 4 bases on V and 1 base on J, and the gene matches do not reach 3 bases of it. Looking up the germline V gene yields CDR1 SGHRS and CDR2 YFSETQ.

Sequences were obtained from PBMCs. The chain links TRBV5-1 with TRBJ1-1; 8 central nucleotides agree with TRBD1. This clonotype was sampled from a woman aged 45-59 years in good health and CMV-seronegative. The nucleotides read TGCGCCAGCAGCATGGACAGGGCGAACACTGAAGCTTTCTTT. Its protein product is CASSMDRANTEAFF.